These 7 T cell receptor beta chains came from one sample sequenced in a study of beta chain features in type 1 diabetes. cDNA synthesis used the whole RNA isolate, giving expressed TCRB sequences. Method: immunoSEQ multiplex PCR; TCRdb's copy keeps in-frame clones and lacks some. In the table there are 160,000 or so clones, 11% of which are singletons. Sequencing input: central memory CD4+ T cells from blood. The receptors were sampled from a young man in good health.

V usage is TRBV28 and J usage is TRBJ2-3; D is perhaps TRBD1 (5 bases). Germline CDR1 is MDHEN and CDR2 is SYDVKM. The CDR3 is 15 amino acids. Trimming removed 1 base from V and 1 base from J, with 9 bases in between. CDR3 sequence: CASSLSGRGTDTQYF. DNA for the CDR3: TGTGCCAGCAGTTTATCGGGCAGGGGCACAGATACGCAGTATTTT.

This clone was counted once. The chain recombines TRBV5-1 with TRBJ2-1; perhaps TRBD2 as D (6 bases). V gave up 4 bases and J gave up 6 bases, with 11 bases separating them. Per germline, CDR1 SGHRS and CDR2 YFSETQ. This CDR3 is built from 13 residues. The CDR3 reads CASSGGKGNEQFF. CDR3 bases: TGCGCCAGCAGCGGCGGGAAAGGCAATGAGCAGTTCTTC.

This clone was detected a few times. This chain uses TRBV4-1 with TRBJ1-6; D is possibly TRBD1 (5 bases). The V end lost 4 bases, the J end lost 4 bases, and 23 bases lay between the germline ends. CDR1 is MGHRA, CDR2 YSYEKL, per germline. The CDR3 consists of 19 residues. Written as DNA, the CDR3 is TGCGCCAGCAGCCCTTCCCAAATTCAGGGCGCCGCTTATAATTCACCCCTCCACTTT. Protein sequence: CASSPSQIQGAAYNSPLHF.

The rearrangement joins TRBV9 to TRBJ1-4; 8 positions match TRBD1. The germline gives CDR1 SGDLS, CDR2 YYNGEE. V was clipped by 0 bases and J by 5 bases; unmatched bases: 3. The CDR3 is 15 residues long. CDR3 sequence reads: CASSVGGQENEKLFF. In nucleotides, the CDR3 is TGTGCCAGCAGCGTAGGGGGACAGGAGAATGAAAAACTGTTTTTT. Looking up the rest from reference TRBV9 and TRBJ1-4 gives the full variable domain: DSGVTQTPKHLITATGQRVTLRCSPRSGDLSVYWYQQSLDQGLQFLIQYYNGEERAKGNILERFSAQQFPDLHSELNLSSLELGDSALYFCASSVGGQENEKLFFGSGTQLSVL.

The sample holds a few counts of this clone. The V gene is TRBV7-7, the J gene TRBJ2-1, with D tentatively TRBD2 (5 bases). The CDR3 extends over 15 amino acids. Germline CDR1 SSHAT, CDR2 FNYEAQ (reference sequence). The V end lost 1 base, the J end lost 7 bases, and 14 bases lay between the germline ends. The CDR3 spells CASSLEGAARNEQFF. The CDR3 DNA reads as TGTGCCAGCAGCTTAGAGGGAGCGGCACGGAATGAGCAGTTCTTC.

The V gene is TRBV7-2, the J gene TRBJ1-2, with D unresolved. The CDR3 runs to 12 residues. Between the trimmed V and J ends, which lost 4 bases and 7 bases, there was a span of 10 bases. Germline V gives CDR1 SGHTA, CDR2 FQGNSA. The CDR3 loop reads CASSSRFGGYTF. CDR3 DNA sequence: TGTGCCAGCAGCTCGCGATTTGGTGGCTACACCTTC.

Ten or more counts support this clone. The chain uses TRBV29-1 and TRBJ1-1; perhaps TRBD1 as D (6 bases). The CDR3 is made up of 13 amino acids. Germline lookup yields CDR1 SQVTM and CDR2 ANQGSEA. V lost 4 bases and J lost 1, with 10 bases in between. The CDR3, as DNA: TGCAGCGTTGCACAGGGTTCGAACACTGAAGCTTTCTTT. This translates into CSVAQGSNTEAFF. Supplemented by reference TRBV29-1 and TRBJ1-1, the full variable domain reads SAVISQKPSRDICQRGTSLTIQCQVDSQVTMMFWYRQQPGQSLTLIATANQGSEATYESGFVIDKFPISRPNLTFSTLTVSNMSPEDSSIYLCSVAQGSNTEAFFGQGTRLTVV.